The subject of this entry is one T cell receptor beta chain. Its antigen remains unknown. Produced via immunoSEQ multiplex PCR; TCRdb's table is partial and in-frame only. Seen here are 250,000 or so clones, 90% observed once, and the top ten hold 0.37%. This specimen comes from a study of cytomegalovirus exposure and HLA in healthy donors. Study as a whole: Later analysis reported that the 120 or so validation repertoires shared the platform of the 650 to 700 first-cohort repertoires.

Study results and limitations: It was reported that the classifier diagnosed cytomegalovirus status with high specificity and sensitivity in both the original and validation cohorts. Researchers catalogued around 150 TCR beta chains as cytomegalovirus-associated.

The CDR3 is made up of 15 amino acids. CDR1 is SGHTA and CDR2 is FQGNSA in the germline V gene. V was trimmed by 6 bases and J by 1 base, leaving 14 bases between them. The rearrangement joins TRBV7-2 to TRBJ2-3; D may be TRBD2 (7 bases). This receptor was obtained from a woman aged 18-30 years in good health and CMV-seronegative. The sample consisted of PBMCs. CDR3 bases: TGTGCCAGCAGATGGGGGGGGGCTGGCACAGATACGCAGTATTTT. Translated, it gives CASRWGGAGTDTQYF.